Presented here are 21 T cell receptor beta chains from one specimen sequenced in a study of blood T cell repertoires in COVID-19. Some clones are missing from TCRdb's copy, which holds only in-frame ones; the method was immunoSEQ multiplex PCR. The profile shows roughly 180,000 clones, 85% to 95% of them singletons. The sample taken for sequencing was peripheral blood. These receptors were obtained from a man aged 30-40 years with COVID-19, enrolled during active disease.

The rearrangement links TRBV20-1 to TRBJ2-4, with D unclear. Germline V CDR1 and CDR2: DFQATT, SNEGSKA (reference sequence). The CDR3 length is 11 residues. V was shortened by 1 base and J by 8 bases, with 6 bases between the two germline ends. This CDR3 is CSARGQDIQYF. As DNA, the CDR3 is TGCAGTGCTAGAGGGCAGGACATTCAGTACTTC.

The chain employs TRBV19 and TRBJ1-2, with D uncertain. The V gene lost 5 bases and the J gene lost 0 bases, with 4 bases spanning the gap. Germline V gene sequence: CDR1 LNHDA, CDR2 SQIVND (reference sequence). The CDR3 spans 12 residues. This CDR3 is CASSRANYGYTF. For the CDR3, the DNA is TGTGCCAGTAGTCGGGCTAACTATGGCTACACCTTC.

The gene calls are TRBV3-1 (or the pseudogene TRBV3-2) and TRBJ1-6, with a tentative D call TRBD1 (5 bases). V was shortened by 4 bases and J by 9 bases, with 22 bases between the two germline ends. Germline-derived CDR1 and CDR2 are LGHDT and YNNKEL (reference sequence). The CDR3 extends over 17 amino acids. This CDR3 is CASSPKRTARGGSPLHF. CDR3 nucleotides: TGTGCCAGCAGCCCGAAAAGGACGGCCCGCGGGGGTTCACCCCTCCACTTT.

The rearrangement uses TRBV6-5 and TRBJ1-5, with 9 positions matching TRBD1. Trimming took 6 bases from V and 4 from J; bases not matched to a gene: 4. CDR3 length: 14 amino acids. Germline CDR1 is MNHEY and CDR2 is SVGAGI. CDR3: CASSRDRANQPQHF. In DNA form, the CDR3 reads TGTGCCAGCAGCCGGGACAGGGCAAATCAGCCCCAGCATTTT.

The J gene is TRBJ1-2, the V gene TRBV27; TRBD1 matches 10 bases. Per germline, CDR1 MNHEY and CDR2 SMNVEV (reference sequence). The CDR3 has 13 amino acids. After removal of 5 bases from V and 9 bases from J, the junction contained 6 bases not matched to a gene. For the CDR3, the DNA is TGTGCCAGCAGTCCAGGGACAGGGGAACGCTACACCTTC. This codes for CASSPGTGERYTF.

The chain carries TRBV7-5 and TRBJ2-7; the DNA was not used to check the table's D call, TRBD1. TRBV7-5 is shown as a pseudogene. The CDR3 extends over 14 amino acids. This chain's CDR3 is CVRSPGQGGYEQYF. CDR3 in DNA: TGTGTCAGAAGCCCAGGACAGGGGGGCTACGAGCAGTACTTC.

The rearrangement links TRBV5-1 to TRBJ1-1; D remains ambiguous. Germline CDR1 reads SGHRS; CDR2 reads YFSETQ. The CDR3 is 14 residues long. Trimming pared 3 bases from V and 0 bases from J, leaving 9 bases between. Here the CDR3 DNA reads TGCGCCAGCAGCTCGACTTACCTGAACACTGAAGCTTTCTTT. It translates to CASSSTYLNTEAFF.

This chain connects TRBV4-2 to TRBJ2-5; 10 bases align to TRBD2. This CDR3 has 17 residues. Per germline, CDR1 LGHNA and CDR2 YNFKEQ. V lost 0 bases, J lost 4 bases, and 8 bases stayed unmatched. CDR3 in DNA: TGTGCCAGCAGCCAAGATTTGCAGCGGGGGGGCCGAGAGACCCAGTACTTC. Its translation is CASSQDLQRGGRETQYF.

The V gene is TRBV6-6, the J gene TRBJ1-5, with D possibly TRBD1 on 6 matching bases. With 0 bases removed from V and 7 bases from J, the gap between germline ends came to 13 bases. The CDR3 runs 15 residues. From germline, CDR1 is MNHNY and CDR2 SVGAGI (reference sequence). The CDR3 DNA reads as TGTGCCAGCAGTTACTCGGGACAAAAAGAACAGCCCCAGCATTTT. Its translation: CASSYSGQKEQPQHF.

V usage is TRBV19 and J usage is TRBJ2-7; D is uncertain. The germline gives CDR1 LNHDA, CDR2 SQIVND (reference sequence). Trimming removed 3 bases at V and 5 bases at J, with 14 bases between. The CDR3 extends over 14 amino acids. CDR3 in amino acids: CASSISELTDEQYF. CDR3 bases: TGTGCCAGTAGTATCTCTGAGCTCACCGACGAGCAGTACTTC.

The chain carries TRBV4-1 and TRBJ1-4; D is uncertain. Germline V gene data show CDR1 as MGHRA and CDR2 as YSYEKL. The CDR3 is 13 amino acids. V lost 6 bases to trimming and J lost 14 bases, with 19 bases between them. The CDR3, as DNA: TGCGCCAGCAGGGACCCCGCGGAGGTCTCGCTGTTTTTT. Translation: CASRDPAEVSLFF.

The chain has TRBV7-2 and TRBJ1-1; TRBD1 matches 11 bases. CDR3 size: 15 residues. V was clipped by 3 bases and J by 3 bases; unmatched bases: 3. Germline V CDR1 and CDR2: SGHTA, FQGNSA. The CDR3 loop is CASSFGDRGDTEAFF. DNA of the CDR3: TGTGCCAGCAGCTTCGGGGACAGGGGGGACACTGAAGCTTTCTTT. The full variable domain, completed using reference TRBV7-2 and TRBJ1-1, is GAGVSQSPSNKVTEKGKDVELRCDPISGHTALYWYRQSLGQGLEFLIYFQGNSAPDKSGLPSDRFSAERTGGSVSTLTIQRTQQEDSAVYLCASSFGDRGDTEAFFGQGTRLTVV.

The rearrangement joins TRBV6-1 to TRBJ1-5; no definite D call. This CDR3 has 13 residues. Germline values: CDR1 MNHNS, CDR2 SASEGT. Trimming removed 2 bases from V and 5 bases from J, with 7 bases in between. CDR3 nucleotides: TGTGCCAGCAGTGAAAATGAGGATCAGCCCCAGCATTTT. The encoded protein is CASSENEDQPQHF.

This sequence joins TRBV9 and TRBJ2-1; 11 bases line up with TRBD2. CDR1 is SGDLS, CDR2 YYNGEE, per germline. This CDR3 region has 18 residues. After removal of 0 bases from V and 3 bases from J, the junction contained 8 bases not matched to a gene. DNA of the CDR3: TGTGCCAGCAGCGTAGTGGGTAGCGGGGGGGCTGGCTACAATGAGCAGTTCTTC. Translating it yields CASSVVGSGGAGYNEQFF.

The rearrangement joins TRBV6-5 to TRBJ1-6; 9 nucleotides agree with TRBD1. With 6 bases clipped from V and 9 bases from J, the junction kept 3 bases outside the gene matches. The CDR3 runs to 13 residues. CDR1 and CDR2 (germline): MNHEY, SVGAGI. The CDR3 sequence: CASRGGQGSPLHF. The CDR3 nucleotides are TGTGCCAGCAGGGGGGGACAGGGTTCACCCCTCCACTTT.

The genes are TRBV6-6 and TRBJ2-5, with TRBD1 identical over 12 bases. Losses at the gene ends were 5 bases for V and 2 bases for J; bases not matched to a gene: 6. The CDR3 sequence is 16 residues long. Germline CDR1 reads MNHNY; CDR2 reads SVGAGI (reference sequence). The CDR3 DNA reads as TGTGCCAGCAGTACGGGACAGGGGGCGAGGCAAGAGACCCAGTACTTC. Translating gives CASSTGQGARQETQYF.

CDR3 nucleotides: TGTGCCAGCAGCGACAGGGGACGGGGGAACACTGAAGCTTTCTTT. This gives the protein CASSDRGRGNTEAFF. The V gene is TRBV6-5, the J gene TRBJ1-1; TRBD1 aligns across 8 bases. The CDR3 totals 15 residues. The V segment lost 6 bases and the J segment 1 base; nucleotides outside the gene matches: 7. From germline, CDR1 is MNHEY and CDR2 SVGAGI.

This clone was seen a single time. The chain couples TRBV7-2 to TRBJ1-2, with TRBD1 matching 8 bases. The germline gives CDR1 SGHTA, CDR2 FQGNSA. The CDR3 extends over 15 amino acids. V lost 5 bases to trimming and J lost 5 bases; unmatched junction nucleotides: 10. The chain's CDR3 is CASSQLTGARYGYTF. CDR3 coding DNA: TGTGCCAGCAGCCAACTGACAGGGGCGAGGTATGGCTACACCTTC.

DNA of the CDR3: TGTGCCAGCAGCTCACTCGGACAGACAAGAGACTATGGCTACACCTTC. The encoded protein is CASSSLGQTRDYGYTF. The rearrangement joins TRBV3-1 (or the pseudogene TRBV3-2) to TRBJ1-2; a weak D match, TRBD1 (6 bases). The V end was cut by 5 bases, the J end by 3 bases, with 19 bases between. This CDR3 region has 16 residues. Germline-derived CDR1 and CDR2 are LGHDT and YNNKEL (reference sequence).

The rearrangement uses TRBV7-2 and TRBJ2-2; 10 bases match TRBD1. Looked up from germline, CDR1 is SGHTA and CDR2 is FQGNSA. This CDR3 is 17 amino acids long. V trimming: 1 base; J trimming: 5 bases; junction bases outside the gene matches: 7. The CDR3 DNA reads TGTGCCAGCAGCTTAGACGCCAGGACAGGGGGGACCGGGGAGCTGTTTTTT. Its translation is CASSLDARTGGTGELFF.

This CDR3 reads CASSLVREQGFPGANVLTF. The CDR3 DNA reads TGTGCCAGCAGCTTAGTTCGGGAACAGGGTTTTCCTGGGGCCAACGTCCTGACTTTC. The genes are TRBV11-2 and TRBJ2-6, with a tentative D call TRBD1 (6 bases). V was pared by 1 base and J by 2 bases, with 18 bases between. There are 19 residues in the CDR3. Germline V gene lookup returns CDR1 SGHAT and CDR2 FQNNGV.